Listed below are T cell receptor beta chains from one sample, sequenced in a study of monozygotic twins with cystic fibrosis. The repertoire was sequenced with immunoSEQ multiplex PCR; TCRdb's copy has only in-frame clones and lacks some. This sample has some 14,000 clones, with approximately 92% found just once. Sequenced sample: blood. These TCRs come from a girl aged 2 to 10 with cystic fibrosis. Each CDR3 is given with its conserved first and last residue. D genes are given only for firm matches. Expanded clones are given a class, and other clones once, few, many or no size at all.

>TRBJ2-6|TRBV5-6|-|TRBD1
TGTGCCAGCAGCTCGACAGGGACTGGGGCCAACGTCCTGACTTTC
CASSSTGTGANVLTF
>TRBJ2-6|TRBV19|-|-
TGTGCCAGTAGTCAGGCAGGTAGCTCTGGGGCCAACGTCCTGACTTTC
CASSQAGSSGANVLTF
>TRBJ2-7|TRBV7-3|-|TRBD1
TGTGCCAGCAGCTTGGCCGGGACAGGGGGCTACGAGCAGTACTTC
CASSLAGTGGYEQYF
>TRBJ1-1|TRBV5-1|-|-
TGCGCCAGCAGCTTGGGGCCTATCGCGGATACTGAAGCTTTCTTT
CASSLGPIADTEAFF
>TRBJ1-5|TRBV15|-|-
TGTGCCACCAGAGTGAGTAGGGGCTCAGGACCCAATCAGCCCCAGCATTTT
CATRVSRGSGPNQPQHF
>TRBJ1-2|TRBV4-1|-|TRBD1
TGCGCCAGCAGCCAAGCAAAGGGGGCGGACTATGGCTACACCTTC
CASSQAKGADYGYTF
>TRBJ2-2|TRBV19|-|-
TGTGCCAGCAGCCCGTGGGCCCCGAACACCGGGGAGCTGTTTTTT
CASSPWAPNTGELFF
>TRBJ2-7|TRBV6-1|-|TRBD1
TGTGCCAGCACCCTAGGGACAGGGGGACACGAGCAGTACTTC
CASTLGTGGHEQYF
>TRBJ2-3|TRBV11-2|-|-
TGTGCCAGCAGCTTAGACAGGGGCACAGATACGCAGTATTTT
CASSLDRGTDTQYF
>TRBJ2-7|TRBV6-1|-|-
TGTGCCAGCAGTGAAAGAAGGGGCTCCTCCTACGAGCAGTACTTC
CASSERRGSSYEQYF
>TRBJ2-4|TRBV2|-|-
TGTGCCAGCAGTGAAACCCCAGCGCTAGCCAAAAACATTCAGTACTTC
CASSETPALAKNIQYF
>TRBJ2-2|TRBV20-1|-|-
TGCAGTGCCGAGGGGGCCGGGGAGCTGTTTTTT
CSAEGAGELFF
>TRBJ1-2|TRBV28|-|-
TGTGCCAGCAGTTTACCCCAGAGAGGCAGGGTAGATGGTGGCTACACCTTC
CASSLPQRGRVDGGYTF
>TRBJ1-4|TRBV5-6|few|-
TGTGCCAGCAGCGCTAGGGACGGCCTTAATGAAAAACTGTTTTTT
CASSARDGLNEKLFF
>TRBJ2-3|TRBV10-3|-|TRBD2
TGTGCCATCGGTCGGGGGGAGATAGATACGCAGTATTTT
CAIGRGEIDTQYF
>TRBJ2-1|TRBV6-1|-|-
TGTGCCAGCAGTGAAGTACGGCCGGGATCCTATGAGCAGTTCTTC
CASSEVRPGSYEQFF
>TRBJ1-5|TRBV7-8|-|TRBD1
TGTGCCAGCAGCCCTTCACCGGGACAGGGGTGGCAGCCCCAGCATTTT
CASSPSPGQGWQPQHF
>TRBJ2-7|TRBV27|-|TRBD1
TGTGCCAGCAGTCCGGACAGGCCCTACGAGCAGTACTTC
CASSPDRPYEQYF
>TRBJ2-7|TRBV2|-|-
TGTGCCAGCACCGGAGGGGTCTACGAGCAGTACTTC
CASTGGVYEQYF
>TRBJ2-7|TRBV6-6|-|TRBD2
TGTGCCAGCAATCGTTTGGGAGGGGCATCCTACGAGCAGTACTTC
CASNRLGGASYEQYF
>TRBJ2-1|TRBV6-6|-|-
TGTGCCAGCATCAACTTCGGGACAAGGGGCGGGAATGAGCAGTTCTTC
CASINFGTRGGNEQFF
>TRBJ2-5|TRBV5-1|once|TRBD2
TGCGCCAGCAGCTTGAGTAGCGGGAGAGGAGAGACCCAGTACTTC
CASSLSSGRGETQYF
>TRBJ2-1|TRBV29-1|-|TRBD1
TGCAGCGCGGGAACCGGGACAGGGGACAATGAGCAGTTCTTC
CSAGTGTGDNEQFF
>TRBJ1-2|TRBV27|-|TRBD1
TGTGCCAGCAGTATAAGTACAGGGGCCTATGGCTACACCTTC
CASSISTGAYGYTF